This TCR beta chain emerged from a study of OX40 agonist ivuxolimab in advanced cancers. Concerning this clone: The sample has other DNA sequences that encode this CDR3 too.

Sampling of blood occurred at baseline, cycle 4 day 1, and cycle 7 day 1. Germline CDR1 and CDR2: MNHNY and SVGAGI (reference sequence). The CDR3 covers 15 residues. With 0 bases clipped from V and 6 bases from J, the junction kept 5 bases outside the gene matches. The protocol was immunoSEQ multiplex PCR, while the TCRdb copy is restricted to in-frame clones and leaves out a portion. Among about 32,000 clones listed, 84% were seen once. V usage is TRBV6-6 and J usage is TRBJ2-7; TRBD1 matches 10 bases. Sequenced here: CD4+ or CD8+ T cells sorted from blood, sampled in a trial of the OX40 agonist ivuxolimab. This TCR came from an adult with an advanced solid tumor such as melanoma, head and neck, liver or kidney cancer. CDR3 sequence (DNA): TGTGCCAGCAGTTACTCGAGGGACAGGGGTACCGAGCAGTACTTC. This sequence encodes CASSYSRDRGTEQYF.